The 10 T cell receptor beta chains listed next were all sequenced from one sample in a study of blood T cell repertoires in COVID-19. Libraries were prepared by immunoSEQ multiplex PCR; TCRdb keeps only in-frame clonotypes and omits some of them. Of roughly 49,000 clones listed, 83% were seen once; the top ten hold approximately 6.1%. Sequencing was carried out using peripheral blood. These receptors came from a woman over 75 with acute or convalescent COVID-19.

This clone came up once. The chain recombines TRBV12-3 or TRBV12-4 with TRBJ2-1; D may be TRBD2 (6 bases). CDR3 length: 12 residues. V lost 5 bases and J 9 bases, leaving 11 bases between the germline ends. The CDR3 DNA is TGTGCCAGCAGTATCCCCGGGGGTGAGCAGTTCTTC. This codes for CASSIPGGEQFF.

This rearrangement joins TRBV24-1 to TRBJ1-3; D is possibly TRBD1 (5 bases). The V and J ends lost 2 bases and 4 bases respectively, with 17 bases between them. Germline CDR1 reads KGHDR; CDR2 reads SFDVKD. This CDR3 is 17 amino acids long. The CDR3 spells CATSDSPGGGRGNTIYF. The CDR3, as DNA: TGTGCCACCAGTGATTCCCCTGGGGGGGGGAGGGGAAACACCATATATTTT.

The chain is built from TRBV6-6 and TRBJ1-1; D not certain. This CDR3 contains 16 residues. Germline V gene sequence: CDR1 MNHNY, CDR2 SVGAGI (reference sequence). With 2 bases removed from V and 4 bases from J, the gap between germline ends came to 17 bases. This chain's CDR3 is CASSYRLAGTGTEAFF. CDR3 DNA: TGTGCCAGCAGTTACCGACTAGCCGGCACCGGCACTGAAGCTTTCTTT.

The count of this clone is one. This chain joins TRBV6-5 and TRBJ2-3; unclear D gene. Between the trimmed V and J ends, which lost 4 bases and 0 bases, there was a span of 8 bases. Per the germline V gene, CDR1 is MNHEY and CDR2 is SVGAGI. The CDR3 consists of 14 residues. The CDR3 is CASSSGSSTDTQYF. DNA of the CDR3: TGTGCCAGCAGTTCCGGGTCTAGCACAGATACGCAGTATTTT.

This chain links TRBV12-3 or TRBV12-4 with TRBJ1-2, with D unresolved. V lost 3 bases and J 4 bases, leaving 9 bases between the germline ends. The CDR3 is made up of 13 amino acids. This CDR3 reads CASSFLSGYGYTF. The CDR3 DNA reads as TGTGCCAGCAGTTTTCTTTCGGGCTATGGCTACACCTTC.

This chain joins TRBV6-4 and TRBJ1-1; D perhaps matches TRBD1 (5 bases). V was pared by 0 bases and J by 3 bases, with 11 bases between. Looked up from germline, CDR1 is MRHNA and CDR2 is SNTAGT. This CDR3 region has 15 residues. The CDR3 DNA reads as TGTGCCAGCAGTGACTCGGTAAAGGGGTACACTGAAGCTTTCTTT. This translates into CASSDSVKGYTEAFF.

The genes are TRBV25-1 and TRBJ2-6; tentative D call: TRBD2 (5 bases). CDR3 length: 12 amino acids. V lost 11 bases to trimming and J lost 2 bases, with 7 bases between them. Germline V CDR1 and CDR2: MGHDK, SYGVNS. CDR3 amino acids: CAAGTGANVLTF. CDR3 DNA: TGTGCCGCCGGGACTGGGGCCAACGTCCTGACTTTC.

This clone is a singleton in its sample. This chain connects TRBV19 to TRBJ2-5; 11 bases map to TRBD2. This CDR3 is built from 15 residues. V was clipped by 2 bases and J by 5 bases; unmatched bases: 4. Germline V gene data show CDR1 as LNHDA and CDR2 as SQIVND (reference sequence). CDR3 in amino acids: CASSILAGGQETQYF. The CDR3 bases are TGTGCCAGTAGTATACTAGCGGGGGGCCAGGAGACCCAGTACTTC.

This chain uses TRBV5-1 with TRBJ1-1, with D possibly TRBD1 on 6 matching bases. The CDR3 covers 14 residues. V lost 4 bases to trimming and J lost 6 bases, with 16 bases between them. The germline V gene encodes CDR1 SGHRS and CDR2 YFSETQ. The CDR3 here is CASSHTGNDAEAFF. CDR3 DNA sequence: TGCGCCAGCAGCCATACAGGGAATGACGCTGAAGCTTTCTTT.

The chain joins TRBV7-2 to TRBJ1-2, with TRBD1 matching over 7 bases. J was trimmed by 4 bases and V by 4 bases; bases with no gene match: 9. This CDR3 region has 15 residues. CDR1 and CDR2 from the germline V gene are SGHTA and FQGNSA. This CDR3 reads CASSSTGTAAYGYTF. The CDR3 nucleotides read TGTGCCAGCAGCTCCACCGGGACAGCGGCCTATGGCTACACCTTC.